Detailed here is one TCR beta chain. This specimen belongs to a study of blood T cell repertoires in COVID-19. Turning to the study itself: Collection of acute and convalescent COVID-19 samples took place in the United States, Italy and Spain. PBMCs, B-cell-depleted T cells, or T cells provided the cDNA or gDNA that made up the material.

The repertoire was sequenced with immunoSEQ multiplex PCR; TCRdb's copy has only in-frame clones and lacks some. The sample holds 180,000 or so clones, 80% to 90% seen once. Germline assignment: CDR1 SGHTA and CDR2 FQGTGA. Trimming took 1 base from V and 3 from J; bases not matched to a gene: 9. This CDR3 region has 18 residues. The TCR sequence derives from a human donor with active or convalescent COVID-19. The donor label of this sample is uncertain. The sample was peripheral blood. The chain has TRBV7-3 and TRBJ2-1, with 10 bases identical to TRBD2. CDR3 loop: CASSLRAGLAELYNEQFF. CDR3 DNA: TGTGCCAGCAGCTTAAGGGCCGGACTAGCGGAGCTCTACAATGAGCAGTTCTTC. Full variable domain (missing parts from reference TRBV7-3 and TRBJ2-1): GAGVSQTPSNKVTEKGKYVELRCDPISGHTALYWYRQSLGQGPEFLIYFQGTGAADDSGLPNDRFFAVRPEGSVSTLKIQRTERGDSAVYLCASSLRAGLAELYNEQFFGPGTRLTVL.